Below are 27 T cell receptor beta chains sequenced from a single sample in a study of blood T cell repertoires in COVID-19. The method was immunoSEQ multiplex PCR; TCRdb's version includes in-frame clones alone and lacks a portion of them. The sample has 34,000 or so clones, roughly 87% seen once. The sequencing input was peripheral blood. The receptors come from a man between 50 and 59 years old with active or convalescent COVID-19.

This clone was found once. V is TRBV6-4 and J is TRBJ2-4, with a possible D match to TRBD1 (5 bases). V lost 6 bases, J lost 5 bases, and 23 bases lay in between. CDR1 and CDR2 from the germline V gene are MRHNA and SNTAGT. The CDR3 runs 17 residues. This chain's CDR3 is CASSRSCWIWGQNIQYF. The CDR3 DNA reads TGTGCCAGCAGCCGTTCGTGTTGGATATGGGGCCAAAACATTCAGTACTTC.

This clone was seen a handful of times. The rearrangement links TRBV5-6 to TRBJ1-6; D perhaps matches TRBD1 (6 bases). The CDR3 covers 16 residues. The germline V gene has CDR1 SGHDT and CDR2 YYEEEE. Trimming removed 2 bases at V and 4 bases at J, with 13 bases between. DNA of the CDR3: TGTGCCAGCAGCTTACTTGGGGGCCTATATAATTCACCCCTCCACTTT. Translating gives CASSLLGGLYNSPLHF.

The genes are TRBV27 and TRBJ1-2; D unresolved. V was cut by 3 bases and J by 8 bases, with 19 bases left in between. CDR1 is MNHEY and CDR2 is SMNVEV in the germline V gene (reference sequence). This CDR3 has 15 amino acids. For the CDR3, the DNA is TGTGCCAGCAGTTTCAATAGCCTCCGGGATCGAGGCTACACCTTC. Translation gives CASSFNSLRDRGYTF.

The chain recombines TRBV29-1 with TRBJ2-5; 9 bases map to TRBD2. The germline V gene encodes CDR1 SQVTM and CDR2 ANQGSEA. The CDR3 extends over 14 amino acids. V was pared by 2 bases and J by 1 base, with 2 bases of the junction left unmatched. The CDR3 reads CSVERGLAQETQYF. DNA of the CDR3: TGCAGCGTTGAACGGGGACTAGCCCAAGAGACCCAGTACTTC.

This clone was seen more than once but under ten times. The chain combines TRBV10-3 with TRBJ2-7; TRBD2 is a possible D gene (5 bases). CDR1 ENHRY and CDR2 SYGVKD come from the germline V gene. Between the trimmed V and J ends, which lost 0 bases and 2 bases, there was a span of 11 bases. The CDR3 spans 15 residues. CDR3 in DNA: TGTGCCATCAGTGAGTCATTAGCGTCGACCTACGAGCAGTACTTC. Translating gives CAISESLASTYEQYF.

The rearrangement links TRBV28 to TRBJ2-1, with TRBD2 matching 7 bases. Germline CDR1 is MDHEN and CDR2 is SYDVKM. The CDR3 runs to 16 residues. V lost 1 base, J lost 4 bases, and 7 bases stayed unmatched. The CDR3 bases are TGTGCCAGCAGTTTATATTGGGAGGGTACATACAATGAGCAGTTCTTC. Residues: CASSLYWEGTYNEQFF.

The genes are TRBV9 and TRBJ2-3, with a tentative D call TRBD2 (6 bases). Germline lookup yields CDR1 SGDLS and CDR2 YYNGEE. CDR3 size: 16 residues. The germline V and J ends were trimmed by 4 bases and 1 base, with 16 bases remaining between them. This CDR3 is CASSPPPSVGTDTQYF. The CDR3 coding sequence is TGTGCCAGCAGCCCTCCCCCTAGCGTCGGCACAGATACGCAGTATTTT.

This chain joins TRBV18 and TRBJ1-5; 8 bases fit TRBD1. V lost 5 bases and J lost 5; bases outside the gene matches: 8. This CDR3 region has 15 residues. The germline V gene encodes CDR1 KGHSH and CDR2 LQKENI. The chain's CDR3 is CASSSTGGTYQPQHF. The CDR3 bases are TGTGCCAGCTCATCCACAGGGGGTACTTATCAGCCCCAGCATTTT.

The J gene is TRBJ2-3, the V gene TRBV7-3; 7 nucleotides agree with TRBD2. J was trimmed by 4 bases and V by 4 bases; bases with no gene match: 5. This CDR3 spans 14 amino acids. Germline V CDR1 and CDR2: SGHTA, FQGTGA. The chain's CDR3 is CASSSGGYPDTQYF. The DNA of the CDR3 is TGTGCCAGCAGCTCGGGAGGTTATCCAGATACGCAGTATTTT.

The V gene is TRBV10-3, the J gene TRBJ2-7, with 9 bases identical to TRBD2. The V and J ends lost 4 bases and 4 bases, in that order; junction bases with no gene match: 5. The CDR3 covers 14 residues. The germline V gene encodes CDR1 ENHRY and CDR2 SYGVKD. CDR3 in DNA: TGTGCCATCAGTGCGGGCGGGAGGGGATACGAGCAGTACTTC. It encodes CAISAGGRGYEQYF.

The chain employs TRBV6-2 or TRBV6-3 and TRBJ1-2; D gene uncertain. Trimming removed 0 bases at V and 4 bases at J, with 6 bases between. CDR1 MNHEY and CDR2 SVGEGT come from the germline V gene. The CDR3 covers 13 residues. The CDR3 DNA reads TGTGCCAGCAGTTACTCGGGCCTCTATGGCTACACCTTC. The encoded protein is CASSYSGLYGYTF.

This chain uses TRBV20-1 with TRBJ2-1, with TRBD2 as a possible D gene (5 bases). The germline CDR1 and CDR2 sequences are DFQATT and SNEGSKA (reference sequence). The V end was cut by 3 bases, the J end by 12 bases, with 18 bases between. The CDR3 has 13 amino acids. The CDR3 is CSASGGSGVAQFF. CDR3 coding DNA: TGCAGTGCTAGTGGTGGGAGTGGAGTAGCGCAGTTCTTC.

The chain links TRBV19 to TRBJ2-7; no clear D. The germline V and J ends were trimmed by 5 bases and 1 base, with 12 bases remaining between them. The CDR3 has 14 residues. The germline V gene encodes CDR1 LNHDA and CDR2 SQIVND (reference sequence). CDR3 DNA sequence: TGTGCCAGTAGTCCCTTCCAGGATTCCTACGAGCAGTACTTC. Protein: CASSPFQDSYEQYF.

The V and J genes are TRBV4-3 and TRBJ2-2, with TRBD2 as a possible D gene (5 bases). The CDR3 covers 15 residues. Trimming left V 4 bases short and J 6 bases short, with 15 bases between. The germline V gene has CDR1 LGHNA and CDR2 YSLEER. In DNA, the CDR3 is TGCGCCAGCAGCCCCTACGTCGGGATCGCCGGGGAGCTGTTTTTT. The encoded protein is CASSPYVGIAGELFF.

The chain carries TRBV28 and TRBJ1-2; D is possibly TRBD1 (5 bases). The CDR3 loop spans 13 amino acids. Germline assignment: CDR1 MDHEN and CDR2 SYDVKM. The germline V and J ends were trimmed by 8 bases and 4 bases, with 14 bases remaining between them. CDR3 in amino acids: CASSWGGGYGYTF. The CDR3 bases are TGTGCCAGCTCGTGGGGGGGTGGCTATGGCTACACCTTC.

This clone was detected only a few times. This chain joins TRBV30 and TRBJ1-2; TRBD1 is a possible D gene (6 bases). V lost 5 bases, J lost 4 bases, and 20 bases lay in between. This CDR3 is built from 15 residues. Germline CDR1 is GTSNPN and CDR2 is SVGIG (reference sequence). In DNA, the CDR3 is TGTGCCTGGTCCGCGGAACAGGGCTTTGGCTATGGCTACACCTTC. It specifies CAWSAEQGFGYGYTF.

CDR3 loop: CASSPSAGSSYNEQFF. The DNA of the CDR3 is TGTGCCAGCAGCCCCTCGGCGGGAAGCTCCTACAATGAGCAGTTCTTC. The chain carries TRBV7-7 and TRBJ2-1; D might be TRBD2 (6 bases). Germline CDR1 is SSHAT and CDR2 is FNYEAQ (reference sequence). The CDR3 is 16 amino acids. Trimming removed 5 bases from V and 0 bases from J, with 14 bases in between.

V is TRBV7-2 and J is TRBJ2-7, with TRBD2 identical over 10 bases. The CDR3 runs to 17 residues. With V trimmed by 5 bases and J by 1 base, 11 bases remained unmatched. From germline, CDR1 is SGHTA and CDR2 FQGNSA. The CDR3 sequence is CASSIMGTSGNSYEQYF. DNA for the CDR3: TGTGCCAGCAGCATCATGGGTACTAGCGGGAATTCCTACGAGCAGTACTTC.

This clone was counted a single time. The DNA of the CDR3 is TGTGCCAGCAGTTACGCACAGGGAAACTATGGCTACACCTTC. It encodes CASSYAQGNYGYTF. The chain uses TRBV6-5 and TRBJ1-2; D perhaps matches TRBD1 (6 bases). Germline CDR1 is MNHEY and CDR2 is SVGAGI. Trimming pared 2 bases from V and 2 bases from J, leaving 9 bases between. This CDR3 is built from 14 residues.

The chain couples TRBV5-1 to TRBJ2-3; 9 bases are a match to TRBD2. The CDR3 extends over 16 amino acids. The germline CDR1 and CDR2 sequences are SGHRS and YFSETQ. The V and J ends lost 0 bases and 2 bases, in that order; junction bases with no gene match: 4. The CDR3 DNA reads TGCGCCAGCAGCTTGGGGCTAGCGGGAACCACAGATACGCAGTATTTT. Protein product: CASSLGLAGTTDTQYF. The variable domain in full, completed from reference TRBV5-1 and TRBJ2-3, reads KAGVTQTPRYLIKTRGQQVTLSCSPISGHRSVSWYQQTPGQGLQFLFEYFSETQRNKGNFPGRFSGRQFSNSRSEMNVSTLELGDSALYLCASSLGLAGTTDTQYFGPGTRLTVL.

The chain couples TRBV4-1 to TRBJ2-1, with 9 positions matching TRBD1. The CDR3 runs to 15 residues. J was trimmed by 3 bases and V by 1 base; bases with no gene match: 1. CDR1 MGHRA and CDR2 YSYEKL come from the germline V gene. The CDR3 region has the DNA TGCGCCAGCAGCCAAGGACAGGGGGTCTACAATGAGCAGTTCTTC. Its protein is CASSQGQGVYNEQFF.

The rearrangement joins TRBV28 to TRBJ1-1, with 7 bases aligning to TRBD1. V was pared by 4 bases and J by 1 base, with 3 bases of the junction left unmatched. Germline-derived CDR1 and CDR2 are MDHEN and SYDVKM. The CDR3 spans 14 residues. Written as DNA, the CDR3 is TGTGCCAGCAGTTCGACAGGGCCGAACACTGAAGCTTTCTTT. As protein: CASSSTGPNTEAFF.

CDR3 nucleotide sequence: TGCAGCGTTGAGACAGGGGCGCCGGTAGCTTTCTTT. It codes for CSVETGAPVAFF. V is TRBV29-1 and J is TRBJ1-1, with 8 bases identical to TRBD1. J gave up 10 bases and V 3 bases, and 7 bases lay outside the gene matches. This CDR3 spans 12 amino acids. Germline CDR1 and CDR2: SQVTM and ANQGSEA.

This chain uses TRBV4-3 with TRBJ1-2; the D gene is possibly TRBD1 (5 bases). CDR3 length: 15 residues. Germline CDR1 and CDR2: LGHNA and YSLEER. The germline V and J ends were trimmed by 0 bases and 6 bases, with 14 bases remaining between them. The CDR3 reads CASSQDLPGSNGYTF. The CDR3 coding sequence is TGCGCCAGCAGCCAAGATCTGCCAGGGTCCAATGGCTACACCTTC.

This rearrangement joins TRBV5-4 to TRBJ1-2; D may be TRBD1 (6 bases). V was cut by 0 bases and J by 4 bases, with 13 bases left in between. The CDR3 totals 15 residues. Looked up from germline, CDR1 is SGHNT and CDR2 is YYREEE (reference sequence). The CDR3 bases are TGTGCCAGCAGCTTGGCCGGTGGGGGCGCCTATGGCTACACCTTC. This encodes CASSLAGGGAYGYTF.

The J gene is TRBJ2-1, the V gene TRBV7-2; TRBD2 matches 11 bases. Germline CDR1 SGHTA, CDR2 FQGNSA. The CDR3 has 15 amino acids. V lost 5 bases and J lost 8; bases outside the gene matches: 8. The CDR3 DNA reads TGTGCCAGCAGCGTACTAGCGGGAGTTCAAGATGAGCAGTTCTTC. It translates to CASSVLAGVQDEQFF.

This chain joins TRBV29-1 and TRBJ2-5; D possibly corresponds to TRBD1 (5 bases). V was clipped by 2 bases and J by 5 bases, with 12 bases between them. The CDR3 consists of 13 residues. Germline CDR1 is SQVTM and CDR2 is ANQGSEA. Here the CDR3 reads CSVENRIRETQYF. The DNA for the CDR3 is TGCAGCGTTGAAAACAGGATCAGGGAGACCCAGTACTTC.